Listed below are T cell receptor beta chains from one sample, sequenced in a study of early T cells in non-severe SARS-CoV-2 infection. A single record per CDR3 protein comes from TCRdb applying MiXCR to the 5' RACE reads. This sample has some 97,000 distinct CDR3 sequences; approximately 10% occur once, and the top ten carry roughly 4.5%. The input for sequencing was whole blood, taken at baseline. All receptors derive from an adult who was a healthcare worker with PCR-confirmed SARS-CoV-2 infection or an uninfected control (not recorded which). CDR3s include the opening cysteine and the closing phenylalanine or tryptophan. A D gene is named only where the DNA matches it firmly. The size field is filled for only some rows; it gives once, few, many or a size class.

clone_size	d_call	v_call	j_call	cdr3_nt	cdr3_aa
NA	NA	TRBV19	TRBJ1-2	TGTGCCAGTAGGATCGGGGCGGGGAACTATGGCTACACCTTC	CASRIGAGNYGYTF
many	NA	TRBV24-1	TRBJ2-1	TGTGCCACCAGTGATTCTTTAGCCGAGCTCCCCTACAATGAGCAGTTCTTC	CATSDSLAELPYNEQFF
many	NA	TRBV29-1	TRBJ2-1	TGCAGCGTTGGGGCGTATGAGCAGTTCTTC	CSVGAYEQFF
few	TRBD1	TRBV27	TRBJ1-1	TGTGCCAGCAGACCGGGACAGGGGAGTAGAGACACTGAAGCTTTCTTT	CASRPGQGSRDTEAFF
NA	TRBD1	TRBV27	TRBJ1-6	TGTGCCAGCAGTAGTGGGACAGGGGGCAATTCACCCCTCCACTTT	CASSSGTGGNSPLHF
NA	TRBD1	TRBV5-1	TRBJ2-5	TGCGCCAGCAGCTTGGAATGGACAGGGGAGACCCAGTACTTC	CASSLEWTGETQYF
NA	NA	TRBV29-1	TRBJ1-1	TGCAGCGTTGTTTCCGGGGCCAACACTGAAGCTTTCTTT	CSVVSGANTEAFF
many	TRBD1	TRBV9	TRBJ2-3	TGTGCCAGCAGCGTAGCTGGGACAGGGAGAACAGATACGCAGTATTTT	CASSVAGTGRTDTQYF
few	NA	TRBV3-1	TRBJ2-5	TGTGCCAGCAGCCAAGCCACTTTCTGGACCCAAGAGACCCAGTACTTC	CASSQATFWTQETQYF
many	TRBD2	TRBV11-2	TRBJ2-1	TGTGCCAGCAGCTTAGTACGGACTAGCGGGTTTGGCTCCTACAATGAGCAGTTCTTC	CASSLVRTSGFGSYNEQFF
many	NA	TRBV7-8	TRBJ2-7	TGTGCCAGCAGCTTAGTATGGGGAAGTGAGGAGCAGTACTTC	CASSLVWGSEEQYF
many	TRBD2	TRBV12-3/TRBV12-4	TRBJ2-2	TGTGCCAGCCAAAAGTTAGCGGGCACGAACACCGGGGAGCTGTTTTTT	CASQKLAGTNTGELFF
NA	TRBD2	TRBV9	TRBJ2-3	TGTGCCAGCAGCGTAAACCTAGCGGGAAGCACAGATACGCAGTATTTT	CASSVNLAGSTDTQYF
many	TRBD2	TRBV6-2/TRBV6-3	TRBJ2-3	TGTGCCAGCAGTTACAAGCGGGAGAGGGGCACAGATACGCAGTATTTT	CASSYKRERGTDTQYF